This T cell receptor (beta chain) was documented in a study of blood T cell repertoires in COVID-19. Study summary: Samples of COVID-19 (acute and convalescent) were obtained from the United States, Italy and Spain. T cells, B-cell-depleted T cells, or PBMCs supplied cDNA or gDNA.

Libraries were prepared by immunoSEQ multiplex PCR; TCRdb keeps only in-frame clonotypes and omits some of them. The data contain roughly 80,000 clones, about 85% of them seen just once; the ten biggest clones take up 4.5% to 7%. The CDR3 is made up of 17 amino acids. Germline values: CDR1 MNHEY, CDR2 SVGEGT. Trimming stripped 5 bases from V and 5 bases from J, with 22 bases between. The sample holds a few counts of this clone. Material for sequencing was peripheral blood. This TCR was sampled from a man in his fifties or sixties with active or convalescent COVID-19. The J gene is TRBJ2-1, the V gene TRBV6-2 or TRBV6-3, with D maybe TRBD2 (6 bases). CDR3 DNA sequence: TGTGCCAGCAGTGCACTCGAGTGGGTTAGCGGAGACAATGAGCAGTTCTTC. This encodes CASSALEWVSGDNEQFF.